The 6 T cell receptor beta chains given below trace back to one sample, sequenced in a study of prognosis after radiotherapy for stage I lung cancer. TCR beta CDR3 amplification from genomic DNA was performed by two-round multiplex PCR. With primers specific to each TRBV and TRBJ gene, the first-round PCR was performed. TCRdb re-analysed the multiplex PCR reads in MiXCR, keeping a single row per CDR3 protein. This sample yields about 22,000 distinct CDR3 sequences, of which around 40% are seen a single time; approximately 50% belongs to the top ten. Source: PBMCs, taken before or after stereotactic body radiation therapy (not recorded which). The receptor set was obtained from a donor aged 50 or older with non-small cell lung cancer.

The chain recombines TRBV11-2 with TRBJ2-7; TRBD1 agrees at 8 bases. Trimming removed 1 base from V and 5 bases from J; junction bases left unmatched: 4. This CDR3 has 14 residues. Germline CDR1 and CDR2: SGHAT and FQNNGV. Written as DNA, the CDR3 is TGTGCCAGCAGCTTAGGGCCAGGGGGCGACGAGCAGTACTTC. Translation gives CASSLGPGGDEQYF.

The chain joins TRBV6-2 or TRBV6-3 to TRBJ2-7, with D uncertain. V lost 7 bases and J 2 bases, leaving 15 bases between the germline ends. The CDR3 is 14 amino acids. CDR1 is MNHEY and CDR2 is SVGEGT in the germline V gene. CDR3 bases: TGTGCCAGCACCGAGGCCGGCAACGCCTACGAGCAGTACTTC. Amino acids: CASTEAGNAYEQYF.

About this clonotype: A far larger clone lies a single base away; this is likely a read error. The V gene is TRBV6-2 or TRBV6-3, the J gene TRBJ2-5; TRBD2 matches at 10 bases. TRBJ2-3 matches the DNA end more closely, so the J call is doubtful. This CDR3 comprises 15 residues. Germline CDR1 and CDR2: MNHEY and SVGEGT. The CDR3 loop is CASSEGLAGADMQYF. Written as DNA, the CDR3 is TGTGCCAGCAGTGAAGGGCTAGCGGGAGCTGATATGCAGTATTTT.

This clonotype was counted ten times or more. The gene calls are TRBV4-1 and TRBJ1-1; D gene ambiguous. The CDR3 is made up of 14 amino acids. Trimming removed 1 base at V and 1 base at J, with 7 bases between. The germline gives CDR1 MGHRA, CDR2 YSYEKL. CDR3 sequence reads: CASSQVWQNTEAFF. CDR3 nucleotides: TGCGCCAGCAGCCAAGTATGGCAGAACACTGAAGCTTTCTTT.

This clonotype was counted at least ten times. V gene TRBV30 combines with J gene TRBJ2-4; 8 bases line up with TRBD2. Trimming removed 7 bases from V and 6 bases from J; junction bases left unmatched: 8. Germline V gene data show CDR1 as GTSNPN and CDR2 as SVGIG (reference sequence). CDR3 length: 13 amino acids. The CDR3 protein is CAYEAGVANIQYF. The CDR3 region has the DNA TGTGCCTATGAAGCGGGAGTGGCAAACATTCAGTACTTC.

The table lists this clonotype with many counts. This rearrangement joins TRBV7-9 to TRBJ1-1, with D perhaps TRBD1 (5 bases). Germline CDR1 SEHNR, CDR2 FQNEAQ (reference sequence). The CDR3 length is 16 residues. Deletions cut 4 bases from V and 8 bases from J, with 23 bases between. This chain's CDR3 is CASSSRPGAPSPEAFF. The CDR3 region has the DNA TGTGCCAGCAGCTCCCGTCCCGGGGCGCCGTCACCCGAAGCTTTCTTT.